This T cell receptor (beta chain) emerged from a study of molecular identifiers for immune sequencing clone quantification. Investigators produced naive CD8 libraries from 20,000 to 1,000,000 sorted cells, drawing on 10%, 30% or 50% RNA. Naive CD8 T cells were sorted as CD8+CD4-CCR7+CD45RA+. This CDR3 contains 14 residues. Germline CDR1 SNHLY, CDR2 FYNNEI. Using its own MiXCR run on the PCR reads, TCRdb lists one record per CDR3 protein. The profile shows under 600,000 distinct CDR3 sequences, about 25% of them singletons. What was sequenced was naive CD8+ T cells from blood, with Jurkat cell RNA spiked in. Indicated subset: FACS-sorted CD8+CD4-CCR7+CD45RA+ naive T cells. The chain carries TRBV2 and TRBJ2-7; 10 bases align to TRBD2. The TCR comes from a human donor in good health. Some libraries in this study had Jurkat cell RNA spiked in. CDR3 sequence reads: CANSQLAGPGEQYF. The DNA for the CDR3 is TGTGCTAACTCCCAACTAGCGGGACCGGGAGAGCAGTACTTC.